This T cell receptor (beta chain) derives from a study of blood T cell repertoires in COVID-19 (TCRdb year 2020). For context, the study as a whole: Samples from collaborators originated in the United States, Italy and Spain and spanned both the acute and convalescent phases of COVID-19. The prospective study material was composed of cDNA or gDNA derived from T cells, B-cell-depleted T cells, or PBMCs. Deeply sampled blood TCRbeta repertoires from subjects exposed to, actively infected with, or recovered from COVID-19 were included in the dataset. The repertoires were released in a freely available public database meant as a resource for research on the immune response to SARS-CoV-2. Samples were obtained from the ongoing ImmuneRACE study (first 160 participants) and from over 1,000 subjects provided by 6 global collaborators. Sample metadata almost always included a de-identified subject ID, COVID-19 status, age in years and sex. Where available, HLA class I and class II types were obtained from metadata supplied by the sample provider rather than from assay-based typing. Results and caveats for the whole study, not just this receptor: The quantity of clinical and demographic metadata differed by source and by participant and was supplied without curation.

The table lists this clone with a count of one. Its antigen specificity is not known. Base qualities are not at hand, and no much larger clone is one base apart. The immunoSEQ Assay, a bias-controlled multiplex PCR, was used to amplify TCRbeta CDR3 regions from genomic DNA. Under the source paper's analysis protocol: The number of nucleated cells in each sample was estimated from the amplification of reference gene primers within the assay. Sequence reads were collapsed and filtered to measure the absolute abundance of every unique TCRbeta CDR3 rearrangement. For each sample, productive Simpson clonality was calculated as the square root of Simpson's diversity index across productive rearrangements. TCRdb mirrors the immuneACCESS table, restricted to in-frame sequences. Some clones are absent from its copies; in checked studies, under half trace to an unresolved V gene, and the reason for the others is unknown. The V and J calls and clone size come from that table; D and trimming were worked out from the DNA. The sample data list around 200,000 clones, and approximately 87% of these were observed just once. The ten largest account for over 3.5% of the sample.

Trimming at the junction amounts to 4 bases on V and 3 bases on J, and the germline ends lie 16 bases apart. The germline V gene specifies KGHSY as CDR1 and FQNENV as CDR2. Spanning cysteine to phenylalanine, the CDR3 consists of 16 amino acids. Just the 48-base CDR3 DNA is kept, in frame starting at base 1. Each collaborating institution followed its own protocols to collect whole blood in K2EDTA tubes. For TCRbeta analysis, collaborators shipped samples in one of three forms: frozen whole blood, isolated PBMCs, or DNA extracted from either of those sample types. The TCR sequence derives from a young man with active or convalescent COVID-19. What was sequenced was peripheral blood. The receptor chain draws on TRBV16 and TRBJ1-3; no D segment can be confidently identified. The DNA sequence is TGTGCCAGCAGCCCGAAGGCAGGTTGGTTTGGAAACACCATATATTTT. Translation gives CASSPKAGWFGNTIYF. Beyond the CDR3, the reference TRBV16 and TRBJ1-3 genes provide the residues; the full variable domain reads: GEEVAQTPKHLVRGEGQKAKLYCAPIKGHSYVFWYQQVLKNEFKFLISFQNENVFDETGMPKERFSAKCLPNSPCSLEIQATKLEDSAVYFCASSPKAGWFGNTIYFGEGSWLTVV.